These T cell receptor beta chains were read from a single sample in a study of T cell responses to AZD1222 COVID-19 vaccine. Sequenced by immunoSEQ multiplex PCR; TCRdb stores in-frame clones only, minus some. The sample includes about 110,000 clones, approximately 90% of them seen just once. Sequencing was performed on peripheral blood, taken on day 0 of AZD1222 vaccination. These receptors originate from an adult in good health. Both conserved end residues are part of each CDR3. The D gene is left open where the match is weak. Only some rows state a clone size, as once, few, many or a class for expanded clones.

j_call	cdr3_length	clone_size	d_call	v_call	cdr3_aa	cdr3_nt
TRBJ2-1	14	-	TRBD1	TRBV5-1	CASSSQGSYNEQFF	TGCGCCAGCAGCTCACAGGGGTCCTACAATGAGCAGTTCTTC
TRBJ1-2	14	once	-	TRBV6-2/TRBV6-3	CASSYEAGVDGYTF	TGTGCCAGCAGTTATGAGGCGGGGGTAGATGGCTACACCTTC
TRBJ1-2	11	-	-	TRBV20-1	CSGKGDYGYTF	TGCAGTGGAAAGGGGGACTATGGCTACACCTTC
TRBJ1-5	15	-	TRBD1	TRBV6-5	CASRFGWTGNQPQHF	TGTGCCAGCAGGTTTGGTTGGACAGGAAATCAGCCCCAGCATTTT
TRBJ2-3	15	-	TRBD1	TRBV7-9	CASSLGQGDTDTQYF	TGTGCCAGCAGCTTGGGACAGGGGGATACAGATACGCAGTATTTT
TRBJ2-1	15	-	TRBD1	TRBV27	CASSQLIRAGGEQFF	TGTGCCAGCAGCCAGTTGATCCGGGCAGGGGGTGAGCAGTTCTTC
TRBJ2-2	13	-	-	TRBV12-3/TRBV12-4	CATAPRGRGELFF	TGTGCCACCGCCCCCAGGGGCCGCGGGGAGCTGTTTTTT
TRBJ2-7	15	-	TRBD2	TRBV3-1/TRBV3-2	CASERTSGSLYEQYF	TGTGCCAGCGAGAGGACTAGCGGATCACTCTACGAGCAGTACTTC
TRBJ2-7	16	-	-	TRBV6-1	CASSAPRQILSYEQYF	TGTGCCAGCAGTGCTCCCAGACAGATCCTATCCTACGAGCAGTACTTC
TRBJ1-5	13	-	TRBD1	TRBV20-1	CSASTGGNQPQHF	TGCAGTGCTAGTACAGGGGGCAATCAGCCCCAGCATTTT
TRBJ2-2	12	-	-	TRBV28	CASRLWDGELFF	TGTGCCAGCAGGCTTTGGGACGGGGAGCTGTTTTTT
TRBJ2-7	13	once	TRBD2	TRBV20-1	CSASAGGPILQYF	TGCAGTGCTAGTGCGGGAGGGCCGATCTTGCAGTACTTC
TRBJ2-7	17	-	-	TRBV7-2	CASSFYKPGRSSYEQYF	TGTGCCAGCAGCTTCTATAAACCCGGACGGAGCTCCTACGAGCAGTACTTC
TRBJ1-2	15	-	TRBD1	TRBV7-3	CASMGQVRYGYGYTF	TGTGCCAGCATGGGACAGGTAAGGTATGGCTATGGCTACACCTTC
TRBJ2-6	18	-	TRBD2	TRBV4-2	CASSQVDSGRSGANVLTF	TGTGCCAGCAGCCAAGTGGATAGCGGGAGGTCTGGGGCCAACGTCCTGACTTTC
TRBJ1-5	15	-	TRBD1	TRBV7-8	CASSLDLSGGQPQHF	TGTGCCAGCAGCTTAGACTTGTCAGGGGGTCAGCCCCAGCATTTT
TRBJ2-2	15	-	-	TRBV7-9	CASSFGTPNTGELFF	TGTGCCAGCAGCTTCGGGACACCGAACACCGGGGAGCTGTTTTTT
TRBJ1-6	13	-	-	TRBV28	CASGDNYNSPLHF	TGTGCCAGCGGGGACAACTATAATTCACCCCTCCACTTT
TRBJ2-5	15	-	TRBD2	TRBV27	CASSSLLADRETQYF	TGTGCCAGCAGTTCTTTACTAGCGGACCGGGAGACCCAGTACTTC
TRBJ2-5	15	-	-	TRBV3-1/TRBV3-2	CASSQLRGYQETQYF	TGTGCCAGCAGCCAGCTGAGGGGCTACCAAGAGACCCAGTACTTC
TRBJ1-2	16	-	TRBD1	TRBV3-1/TRBV3-2	CASSQGTDREGYGYTF	TGTGCCAGCAGCCAAGGAACGGACAGGGAGGGCTATGGCTACACCTTC
TRBJ1-1	13	-	-	TRBV7-3	CASSTDRNTEAFF	TGTGCCAGCAGCACCGACAGGAACACTGAAGCTTTCTTT
TRBJ1-2	12	-	TRBD1	TRBV28	CASSPGGTGYTF	TGTGCCAGCAGCCCAGGGGGTACTGGCTACACCTTC
TRBJ1-3	14	once	-	TRBV30	CAWTNRETGNTIYF	TGTGCCTGGACCAACCGGGAGACTGGAAACACCATATATTTT
TRBJ2-3	14	-	-	TRBV19	CASSGPRATDTQYF	TGTGCCAGTAGTGGCCCCCGGGCAACAGATACGCAGTATTTT
TRBJ2-5	13	-	TRBD1	TRBV29-1	CSVPTGGSGTQYF	TGCAGCGTTCCGACAGGGGGCTCGGGGACCCAGTACTTC
TRBJ2-1	15	-	TRBD2	TRBV10-3	CAITPGGLAGVEQFF	TGTGCCATCACCCCTGGGGGACTAGCGGGAGTTGAGCAGTTCTTC
TRBJ2-3	17	once	TRBD1	TRBV7-9	CASSRGGTGTSTDTQYF	TGTGCCAGCAGCCGAGGGGGGACAGGTACTAGCACAGATACGCAGTATTTT
TRBJ1-1	12	-	-	TRBV19	CASSPRARDAFF	TGTGCCAGTAGTCCCAGGGCGCGGGACGCTTTCTTT
TRBJ2-3	13	-	-	TRBV24-1	CATSDPAGDTQYF	TGTGCCACCAGTGACCCGGCGGGAGATACGCAGTATTTT
TRBJ1-5	15	-	-	TRBV6-6	CASSRDQGSNQPQHF	TGTGCCAGCAGTCGGGACCAGGGCTCTAATCAGCCCCAGCATTTT
TRBJ2-2	12	-	-	TRBV29-1	CSTRETTGELFF	TGCAGCACCAGGGAGACCACCGGGGAGCTGTTTTTT
TRBJ2-1	14	-	TRBD1	TRBV7-9	CASSPKGQYNEQFF	TGTGCCAGCAGCCCAAAGGGACAGTACAATGAGCAGTTCTTC
TRBJ1-5	13	-	-	TRBV28	CASSSGQILAQHF	TGTGCCAGCAGTTCGGGGCAAATATTGGCCCAGCATTTT
TRBJ2-3	14	-	TRBD1	TRBV19	CASRGTGSTDTQYF	TGTGCCAGTAGGGGGACAGGGAGCACAGATACGCAGTATTTT
TRBJ2-3	15	-	TRBD2	TRBV6-2/TRBV6-3	CASSLGLAGSDTQYF	TGTGCCAGCAGCCTAGGACTAGCGGGATCAGATACGCAGTATTTT
TRBJ1-6	16	few	TRBD1	TRBV7-8	CASSGRTGIGTSPLHF	TGTGCCAGCAGCGGCAGGACAGGGATTGGTACTTCACCCCTCCACTTT